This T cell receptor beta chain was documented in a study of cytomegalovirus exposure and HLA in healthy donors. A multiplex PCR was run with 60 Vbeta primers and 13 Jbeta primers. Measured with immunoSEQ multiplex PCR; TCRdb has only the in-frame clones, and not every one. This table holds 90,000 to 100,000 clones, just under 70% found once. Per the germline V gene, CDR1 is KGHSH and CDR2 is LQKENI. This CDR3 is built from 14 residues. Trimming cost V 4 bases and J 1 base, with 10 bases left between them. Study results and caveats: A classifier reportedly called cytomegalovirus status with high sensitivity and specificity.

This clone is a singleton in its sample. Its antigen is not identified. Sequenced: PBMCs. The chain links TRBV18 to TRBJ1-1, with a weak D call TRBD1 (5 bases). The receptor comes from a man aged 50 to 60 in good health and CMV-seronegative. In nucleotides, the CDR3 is TGTGCCAGCTCACAACAGCAGGGGAACACTGAAGCTTTCTTT. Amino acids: CASSQQQGNTEAFF. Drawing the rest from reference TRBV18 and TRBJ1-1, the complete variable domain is NAGVMQNPRHLVRRRGQEARLRCSPMKGHSHVYWYRQLPEEGLKFMVYLQKENIIDESGMPKERFSAEFPKEGPSILRIQQVVRGDSAAYFCASSQQQGNTEAFFGQGTRLTVV.